Each of the 18 T cell receptor beta chains below was sequenced from the same sample in a study of fetal regulatory T cell absence and autoimmunity (dated 2017 in TCRdb). Library method: the immunoSEQ multiplex PCR assay. TCRdb limited this immuneACCESS table to in-frame rearrangements with V and J called. A share of clones is missing; checked studies link under half to unresolved V genes, and the rest is unexplained. Here the sample has 95,000 or so clones; around 72% occur a single time. Roughly 2% of the sample is taken by the ten largest. Sequenced: pancreas tissue. These receptors were taken from a male donor with IPEX syndrome.

The V call is TRBV7-9, the J call TRBJ1-1, with D perhaps matching TRBD1 (5 bases). The CDR3 has 14 amino acids. With 2 bases removed from V and 3 bases from J, the gap between germline ends came to 10 bases. The germline V gene has CDR1 SEHNR and CDR2 FQNEAQ (reference sequence). Here the CDR3 reads CASSLNAGYTEAFF. In DNA, the CDR3 is TGTGCCAGCAGCTTAAATGCAGGGTACACTGAAGCTTTCTTT.

V and J are TRBV11-2 and TRBJ2-7; 9 bases map to TRBD1. Germline values: CDR1 SGHAT, CDR2 FQNNGV. The CDR3 length is 16 residues. V lost 1 base, J lost 4 bases, and 8 bases stayed unmatched. Here the CDR3 reads CASSLGAGTGLYEQYF. CDR3 nucleotide sequence: TGTGCCAGCAGCTTAGGCGCCGGGACAGGGTTGTACGAGCAGTACTTC.

This clone occurred a few times. The conserved phenylalanine or tryptophan normally closing the CDR3 is absent here, so this likely arose from a read error. No DNA is shown, since the ends of the CDR3 on it are uncertain; the CDR3 is the one TCRdb lists. The genes are TRBV23-1 and TRBJ1-4. TRBV23-1 is identified as an open reading frame with a role that is uncertain. From its first to its last residue, the CDR3 has 9 amino acids. CDR3 sequence: CASSQSEGG.

The chain couples TRBV5-8 to TRBJ1-2; 7 positions match TRBD1. CDR1 is SGHTS, CDR2 YDEGEE, per germline. This CDR3 contains 12 residues. V gave up 5 bases and J gave up 4 bases; unmatched junction bases: 2. As DNA, the CDR3 is TGTGCCAGCAGTCCAGGGGGCTATGGCTACACCTTC. Translated, it gives CASSPGGYGYTF.

The V gene is TRBV19, the J gene TRBJ1-2; maybe TRBD1 (6 bases). The CDR3 spans 16 residues. The germline gives CDR1 LNHDA, CDR2 SQIVND (reference sequence). Trimming shortened V by 0 bases and J by 4 bases, and 15 bases separated the two germline ends. The CDR3, as DNA: TGTGCCAGTAGTATAGAACTCAGGGGCCTCCCCTATGGCTACACCTTC. Amino acid sequence: CASSIELRGLPYGYTF.

This clone was picked up many times. V gene TRBV27 combines with J gene TRBJ1-5, with D possibly being TRBD1 (5 bases). This CDR3 has 14 residues. V dropped 9 bases and J dropped 1 base, with 13 bases sitting between them. The germline gives CDR1 MNHEY, CDR2 SMNVEV (reference sequence). In DNA form, the CDR3 reads TGTGCCAGAAGGAGGGGCGTAAGCAATCAGCCCCAGCATTTT. Translation gives CARRRGVSNQPQHF.

The J gene is TRBJ1-2, the V gene TRBV5-4; TRBD1 matches 12 bases. The CDR3 length is 14 residues. Germline CDR1 reads SGHNT; CDR2 reads YYREEE (reference sequence). The V and J ends lost 3 bases and 6 bases, in that order; junction bases with no gene match: 3. CDR3 coding DNA: TGTGCCAGCAGCTACGGGACAGGGGGCAATGGCTACACCTTC. Amino acid sequence: CASSYGTGGNGYTF. The variable domain in full, completed from reference TRBV5-4 and TRBJ1-2, reads ETGVTQSPTHLIKTRGQQVTLRCSSQSGHNTVSWYQQALGQGPQFIFQYYREEENGRGNFPPRFSGLQFPNYSSELNVNALELDDSALYLCASSYGTGGNGYTFGSGTRLTVV.

The gene calls are TRBV20-1 and TRBJ2-3, with D uncertain. CDR1 and CDR2 (germline): DFQATT, SNEGSKA (reference sequence). V was shortened by 3 bases and J by 4 bases, with 5 bases between the two germline ends. The CDR3 has 11 residues. DNA for the CDR3: TGCAGTGCTAGCCCTTCAGATACGCAGTATTTT. It is translated as CSASPSDTQYF.

This clone was seen a handful of times. The chain carries TRBV30 and TRBJ2-1; perhaps TRBD2 as D (6 bases). V dropped 0 bases and J dropped 5 bases, with 11 bases sitting between them. The CDR3 consists of 14 residues. Germline assignment: CDR1 GTSNPN and CDR2 SVGIG (reference sequence). CDR3 in amino acids: CAWSVRRAHNEQFF. In DNA, the CDR3 is TGTGCCTGGAGTGTAAGGAGGGCCCACAATGAGCAGTTCTTC.

The chain has TRBV4-3 and TRBJ2-7, with 7 bases matching TRBD1. The germline gives CDR1 LGHNA, CDR2 YSLEER. J lost 3 bases, V lost 4 bases, and 9 bases had no gene match. The CDR3 is 15 amino acids. CDR3 region: CASSPQGPTGYEQYF. As DNA, the CDR3 is TGCGCCAGCAGCCCACAGGGGCCCACCGGCTACGAGCAGTACTTC.

The sample holds a few counts of this clone. The gene calls are TRBV10-1 and TRBJ1-3; tentatively, D is TRBD1 (5 bases). CDR1 is WNHNN, CDR2 SYGVQD, per germline (reference sequence). The germline V and J ends were trimmed by 4 bases and 2 bases, with 12 bases remaining between them. There are 15 residues in the CDR3. CDR3 nucleotide sequence: TGCGCCAGCAGTGGAGGGGACGTTACTGGAAACACCATATATTTT. Protein sequence: CASSGGDVTGNTIYF.

This chain joins TRBV7-2 and TRBJ2-1, with D perhaps matching TRBD2 (6 bases). CDR3 size: 17 residues. The germline V gene has CDR1 SGHTA and CDR2 FQGNSA. Trimming left V 5 bases short and J 0 bases short, with 17 bases between. Written as DNA, the CDR3 is TGTGCCAGCAGCCAGAAGGCGGGACCCTACTCCTACAATGAGCAGTTCTTC. It translates to CASSQKAGPYSYNEQFF.

V and J are TRBV25-1 and TRBJ1-1; D might be TRBD1 (6 bases). The CDR3 consists of 11 residues. Germline CDR1 and CDR2: MGHDK and SYGVNS. Trimming took off 10 bases at V and 5 bases at J, with 11 bases between the two ends. CDR3 nucleotide sequence: TGTGCCACGACCCAGGGGACTGAAGCTTTCTTT. This translates into CATTQGTEAFF.

This chain connects TRBV10-1 to TRBJ1-2, with 9 bases matching TRBD1. The V and J ends lost 10 bases and 2 bases, in that order; junction bases with no gene match: 5. The CDR3 is 13 amino acids. Germline assignment: CDR1 WNHNN and CDR2 SYGVQD (reference sequence). In DNA, the CDR3 is TGCGCCATCAGGACAGGGGTAAACTATGGCTACACCTTC. It codes for CAIRTGVNYGYTF.

The chain combines TRBV11-3 with TRBJ2-1; the D gene could be TRBD1 or TRBD2 (6 bases each). The CDR3 totals 15 residues. V shed 5 bases and J shed 8 bases, with 19 bases lying between them. Germline V lookup: CDR1 SGHNT, CDR2 YENEEA. CDR3 protein: CASSLGGTSEYEQFF. DNA for the CDR3: TGTGCCAGCAGCCTAGGGGGGACTTCGGAATATGAGCAGTTCTTC.

This chain joins TRBV4-1 and TRBJ2-7; D is unresolved. Trimming removed 0 bases from V and 0 bases from J, with 12 bases in between. Germline V gives CDR1 MGHRA, CDR2 YSYEKL. The CDR3 covers 16 residues. This CDR3 is CASSQDGYRSSYEQYF. CDR3 bases: TGCGCCAGCAGCCAAGATGGGTACCGGAGCTCCTACGAGCAGTACTTC.

This CDR3 is CASSQDTYRGFSYEQYF. In nucleotides, the CDR3 is TGCGCCAGCAGCCAAGATACGTACAGGGGGTTTTCCTACGAGCAGTACTTC. This chain links TRBV4-3 with TRBJ2-7; the match to TRBD1 covers 8 bases. This CDR3 comprises 17 residues. V was pared by 0 bases and J by 1 base, with 8 bases of the junction left unmatched. Germline V gene data show CDR1 as LGHNA and CDR2 as YSLEER.

The chain uses TRBV10-3 and TRBJ2-3; 11 bases fit TRBD2. The CDR3 is 17 residues long. Germline assignment: CDR1 ENHRY and CDR2 SYGVKD. J gave up 1 base and V 3 bases, and 6 bases lay outside the gene matches. CDR3 in DNA: TGTGCCATCAGTGACCGATCACTAGCGGGAGGCACAGATACGCAGTATTTT. Protein sequence: CAISDRSLAGGTDTQYF.